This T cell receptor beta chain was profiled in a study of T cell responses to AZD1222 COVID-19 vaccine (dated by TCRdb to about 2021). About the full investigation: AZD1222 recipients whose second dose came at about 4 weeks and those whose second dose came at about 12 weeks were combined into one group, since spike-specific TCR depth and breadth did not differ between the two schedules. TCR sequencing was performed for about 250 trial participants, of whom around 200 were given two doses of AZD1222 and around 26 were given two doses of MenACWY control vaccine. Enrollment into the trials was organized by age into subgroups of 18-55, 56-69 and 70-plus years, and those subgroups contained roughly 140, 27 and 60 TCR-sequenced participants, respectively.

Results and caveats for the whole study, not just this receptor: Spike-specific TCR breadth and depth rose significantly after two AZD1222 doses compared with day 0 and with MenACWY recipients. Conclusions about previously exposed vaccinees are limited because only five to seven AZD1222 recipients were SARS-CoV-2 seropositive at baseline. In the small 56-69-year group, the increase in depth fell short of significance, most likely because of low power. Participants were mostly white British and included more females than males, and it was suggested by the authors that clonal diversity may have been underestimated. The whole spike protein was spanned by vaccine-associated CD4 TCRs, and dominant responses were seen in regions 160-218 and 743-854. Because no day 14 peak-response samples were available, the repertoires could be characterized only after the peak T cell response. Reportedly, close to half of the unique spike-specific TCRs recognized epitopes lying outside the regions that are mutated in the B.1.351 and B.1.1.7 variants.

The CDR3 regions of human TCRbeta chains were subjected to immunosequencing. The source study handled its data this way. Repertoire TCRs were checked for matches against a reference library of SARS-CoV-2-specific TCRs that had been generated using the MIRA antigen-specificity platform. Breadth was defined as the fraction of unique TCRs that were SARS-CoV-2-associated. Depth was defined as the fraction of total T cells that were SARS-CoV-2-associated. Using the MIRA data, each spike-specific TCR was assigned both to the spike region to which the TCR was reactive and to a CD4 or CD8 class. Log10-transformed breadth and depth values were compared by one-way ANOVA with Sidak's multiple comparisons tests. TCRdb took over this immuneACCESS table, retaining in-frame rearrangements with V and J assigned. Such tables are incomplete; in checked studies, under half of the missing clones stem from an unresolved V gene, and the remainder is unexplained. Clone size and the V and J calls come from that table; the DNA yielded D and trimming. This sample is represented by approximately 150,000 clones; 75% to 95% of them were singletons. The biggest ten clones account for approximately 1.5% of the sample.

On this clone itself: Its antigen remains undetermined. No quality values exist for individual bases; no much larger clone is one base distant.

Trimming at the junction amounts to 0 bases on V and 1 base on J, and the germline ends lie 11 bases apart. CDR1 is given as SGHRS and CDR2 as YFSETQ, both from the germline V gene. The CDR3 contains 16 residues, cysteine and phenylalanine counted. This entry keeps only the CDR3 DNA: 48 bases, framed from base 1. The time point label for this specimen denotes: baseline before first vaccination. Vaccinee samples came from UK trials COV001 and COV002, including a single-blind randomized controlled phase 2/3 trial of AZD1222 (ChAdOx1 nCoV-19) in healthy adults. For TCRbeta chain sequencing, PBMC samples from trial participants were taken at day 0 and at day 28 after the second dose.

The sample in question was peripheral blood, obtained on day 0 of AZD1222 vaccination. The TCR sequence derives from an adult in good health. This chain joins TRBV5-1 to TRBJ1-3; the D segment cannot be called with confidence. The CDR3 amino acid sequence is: CASSLVQASSGNTIYF. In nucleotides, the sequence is TGCGCCAGCAGCTTGGTCCAGGCAAGTTCTGGAAACACCATATATTTT.